One T cell receptor (beta chain) is described in this entry. Antigen: not known. This specimen comes from a study of lymphopenia after photon versus proton radiotherapy. Here immunoSEQ multiplex PCR was the method, and the copy in TCRdb shows in-frame clones only, minus some. The sample carries tens of thousands of clones, about 90% recorded once. Germline values: CDR1 SEHNR, CDR2 FQNEAQ (reference sequence). V shed 5 bases and J shed 1 base, with 15 bases lying between them. There are 16 residues in the CDR3. Broader study findings: After the lymphocyte nadir, photon-treated repertoires showed oligoclonal expansion, especially of CD8+ Temra cells. In patients who died, overall survival fell as post-nadir TCR diversity dropped more.

The material sequenced was peripheral blood, taken from a patient treated with photon-based radiotherapy. The sequence came from a man between 40 and 49 years old with gastric cancer. The J gene is TRBJ1-3, the V gene TRBV7-9; D remains unclear. DNA of the CDR3: TGTGCCAGCAGCGCGATGCCAGGAAGGTCTGGAAACACCATATATTTT. Translating it yields CASSAMPGRSGNTIYF.